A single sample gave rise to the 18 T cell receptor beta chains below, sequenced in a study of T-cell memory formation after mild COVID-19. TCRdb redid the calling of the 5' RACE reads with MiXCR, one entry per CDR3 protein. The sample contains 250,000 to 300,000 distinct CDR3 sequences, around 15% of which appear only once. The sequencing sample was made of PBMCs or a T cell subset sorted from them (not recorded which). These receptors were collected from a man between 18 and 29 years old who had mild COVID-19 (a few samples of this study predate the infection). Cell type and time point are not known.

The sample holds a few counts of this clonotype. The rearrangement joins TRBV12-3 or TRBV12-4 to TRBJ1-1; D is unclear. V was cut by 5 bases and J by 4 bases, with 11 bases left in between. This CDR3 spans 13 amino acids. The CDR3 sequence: CASSPTTLTEAFF. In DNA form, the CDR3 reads TGTGCCAGCAGTCCGACAACACTCACTGAAGCTTTCTTT.

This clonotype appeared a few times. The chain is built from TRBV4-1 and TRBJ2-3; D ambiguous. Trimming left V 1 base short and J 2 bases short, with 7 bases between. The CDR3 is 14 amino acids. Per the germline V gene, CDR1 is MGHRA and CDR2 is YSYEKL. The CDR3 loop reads CASSQGQFTDTQYF. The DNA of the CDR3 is TGCGCCAGCAGCCAAGGGCAGTTCACAGATACGCAGTATTTT.

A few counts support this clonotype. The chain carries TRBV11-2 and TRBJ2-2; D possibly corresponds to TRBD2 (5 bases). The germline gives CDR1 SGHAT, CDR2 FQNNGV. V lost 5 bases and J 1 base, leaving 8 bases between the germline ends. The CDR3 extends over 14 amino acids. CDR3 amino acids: CASSVDWNTGELFF. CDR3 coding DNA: TGTGCCAGCAGCGTGGACTGGAACACCGGGGAGCTGTTTTTT.

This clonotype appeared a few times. In DNA form, the CDR3 reads TGTGCCAGCAGTTTAGAGGGCGGGGGAGCCACAGATACGCAGTATTTT. This encodes CASSLEGGGATDTQYF. This chain links TRBV12-3 or TRBV12-4 with TRBJ2-3, with 7 positions matching TRBD2. Trimming removed 1 base from V and 2 bases from J; junction bases left unmatched: 6. The CDR3 runs to 16 residues.

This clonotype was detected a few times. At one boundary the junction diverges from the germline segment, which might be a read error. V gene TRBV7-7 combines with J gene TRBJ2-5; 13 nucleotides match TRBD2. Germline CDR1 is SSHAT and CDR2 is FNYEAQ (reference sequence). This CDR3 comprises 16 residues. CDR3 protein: CASSSVGLAGTETQYF. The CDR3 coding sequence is TGTGCTAGCAGCTCAGTGGGACTAGCGGGGACAGAGACCCAGTACTTC.

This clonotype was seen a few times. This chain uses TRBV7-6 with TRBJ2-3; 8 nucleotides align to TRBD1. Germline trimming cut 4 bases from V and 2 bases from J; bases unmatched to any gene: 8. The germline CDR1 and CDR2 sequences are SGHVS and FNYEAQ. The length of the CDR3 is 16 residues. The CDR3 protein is CASSSGQGRDTDTQYF. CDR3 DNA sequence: TGTGCCAGCAGCTCTGGACAGGGCCGAGACACAGATACGCAGTATTTT.

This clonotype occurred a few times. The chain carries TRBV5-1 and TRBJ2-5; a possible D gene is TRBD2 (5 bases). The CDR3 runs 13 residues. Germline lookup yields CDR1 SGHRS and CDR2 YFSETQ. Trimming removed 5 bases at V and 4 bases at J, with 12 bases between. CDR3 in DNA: TGCGCCAGCAGGTCTGGGGAGCGAGAGACCCAGTACTTC. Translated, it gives CASRSGERETQYF.

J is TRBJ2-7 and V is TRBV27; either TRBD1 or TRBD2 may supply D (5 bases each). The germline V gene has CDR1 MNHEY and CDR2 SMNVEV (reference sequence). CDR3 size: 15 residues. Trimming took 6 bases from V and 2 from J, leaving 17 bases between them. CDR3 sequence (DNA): TGTGCCAGCAGCGCTCCTTGGGACGGGACCTACGAGCAGTACTTC. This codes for CASSAPWDGTYEQYF.

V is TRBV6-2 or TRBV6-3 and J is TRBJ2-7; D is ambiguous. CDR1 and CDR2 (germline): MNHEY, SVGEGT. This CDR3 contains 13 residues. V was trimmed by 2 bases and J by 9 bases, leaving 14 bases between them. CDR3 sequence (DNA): TGTGCCAGCAGTTACGGCCGGATGATGGGGCAGTACTTC. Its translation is CASSYGRMMGQYF.

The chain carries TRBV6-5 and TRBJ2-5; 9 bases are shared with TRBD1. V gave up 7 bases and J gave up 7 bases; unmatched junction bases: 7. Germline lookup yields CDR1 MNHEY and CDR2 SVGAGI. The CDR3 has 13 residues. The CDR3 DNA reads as TGTGCCAGCAAACCGGGACAGGGAGGGACCCAGTACTTC. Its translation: CASKPGQGGTQYF.

CDR3 amino acids: CATGLYNEQFF. The CDR3 nucleotides are TGTGCCACGGGACTCTACAATGAGCAGTTCTTC. V and J are TRBV19 and TRBJ2-1, with a possible D match to TRBD2 (6 bases). Germline V gives CDR1 LNHDA, CDR2 SQIVND (reference sequence). The CDR3 loop spans 11 amino acids. The V gene lost 10 bases and the J gene lost 3 bases, with 7 bases spanning the gap.

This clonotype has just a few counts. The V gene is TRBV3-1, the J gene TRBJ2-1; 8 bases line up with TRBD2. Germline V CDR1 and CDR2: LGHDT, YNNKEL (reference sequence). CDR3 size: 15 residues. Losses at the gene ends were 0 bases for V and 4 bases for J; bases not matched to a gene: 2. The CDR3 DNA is TGTGCCAGCAGCCAAGAACAGCGGGGGTACAATGAGCAGTTCTTC. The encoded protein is CASSQEQRGYNEQFF.

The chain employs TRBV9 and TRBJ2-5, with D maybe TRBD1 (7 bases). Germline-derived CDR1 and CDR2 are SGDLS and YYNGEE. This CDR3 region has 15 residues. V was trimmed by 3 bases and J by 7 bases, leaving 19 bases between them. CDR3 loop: CASSASTGPEGTQYF. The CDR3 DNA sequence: TGTGCCAGCAGCGCATCGACAGGGCCGGAGGGGACCCAGTACTTC.

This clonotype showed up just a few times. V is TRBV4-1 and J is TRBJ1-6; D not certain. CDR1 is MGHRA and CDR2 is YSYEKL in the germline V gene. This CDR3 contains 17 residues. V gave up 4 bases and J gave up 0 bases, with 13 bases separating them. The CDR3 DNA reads TGCGCCAGCAGCCCCGCTCCCGGGATCTCCTATAATTCACCCCTCCACTTT. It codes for CASSPAPGISYNSPLHF.

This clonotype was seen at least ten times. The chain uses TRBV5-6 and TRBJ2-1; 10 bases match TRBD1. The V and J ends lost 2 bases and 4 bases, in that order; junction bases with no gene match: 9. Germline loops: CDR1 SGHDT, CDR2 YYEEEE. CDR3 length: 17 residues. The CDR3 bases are TGTGCCAGCAGCTTTTGGACAGGGGGTCTGCCTTACAATGAGCAGTTCTTC. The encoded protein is CASSFWTGGLPYNEQFF.

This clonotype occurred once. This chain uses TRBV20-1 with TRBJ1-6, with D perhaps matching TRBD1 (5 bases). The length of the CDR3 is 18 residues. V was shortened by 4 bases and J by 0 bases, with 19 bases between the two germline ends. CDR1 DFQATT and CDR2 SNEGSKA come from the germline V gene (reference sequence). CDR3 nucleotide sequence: TGCAGTGCTACACCGCGGGACGGTCCTAGCTCCTATAATTCACCCCTCCACTTT. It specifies CSATPRDGPSSYNSPLHF.

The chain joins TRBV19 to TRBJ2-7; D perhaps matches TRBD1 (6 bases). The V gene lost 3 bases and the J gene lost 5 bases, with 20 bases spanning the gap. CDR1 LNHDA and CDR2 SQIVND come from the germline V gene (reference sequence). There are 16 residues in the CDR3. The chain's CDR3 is CASSIAATGSRDEQYV. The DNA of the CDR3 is TGTGCCAGTAGTATCGCCGCCACAGGGTCCCGCGACGAGCAGTACGTC.

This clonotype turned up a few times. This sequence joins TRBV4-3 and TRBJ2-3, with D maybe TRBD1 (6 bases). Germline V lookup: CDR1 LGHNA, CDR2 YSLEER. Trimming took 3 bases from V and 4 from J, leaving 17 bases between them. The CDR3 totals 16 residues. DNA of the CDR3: TGCGCCAGCAGCCAGCTACAGGGTAGGGGCGCAGATACGCAGTATTTT. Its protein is CASSQLQGRGADTQYF.